Listed below are T cell receptor beta chains from one sample, sequenced in a study of blood T cell repertoires in COVID-19. This table comes from immunoSEQ multiplex PCR, and its TCRdb copy is limited to in-frame clones, with some not included. Among roughly 400,000 clones, approximately 93% were seen once, and the ten largest hold 0.86%. The sample consisted of PBMCs or T cells enriched from blood (not recorded which). The receptors here all came from a woman aged 40 to 50 who had been exposed to COVID-19. Both conserved end residues are part of each CDR3. The D gene is left open where the match is weak.

j_call,v_call,d_call,cdr3_aa
TRBJ1-4,TRBV5-1,TRBD1,CASSQGTGSVEKLFF
TRBJ1-4,TRBV6-5,.,CASSATGNNEKLFF
TRBJ1-4,TRBV14,.,CASSQDGVGGTNEKLFF
TRBJ1-1,TRBV10-2,.,CASSVGQLNTEAFF
TRBJ1-5,TRBV5-4,TRBD1,CASSLGGTVNQPQHF
TRBJ1-1,TRBV6-6,TRBD1,CASSVTSGGTEAFF
TRBJ2-2,TRBV11-3,TRBD2,CASSMTAGGTRFTGELFF
TRBJ1-6,TRBV7-8,.,CASSLRPTESNSNNSPLHF
TRBJ1-1,TRBV11-2,.,CASILGGTEAFF
TRBJ1-1,TRBV11-3,TRBD1,CASSAGTGGTEAFF